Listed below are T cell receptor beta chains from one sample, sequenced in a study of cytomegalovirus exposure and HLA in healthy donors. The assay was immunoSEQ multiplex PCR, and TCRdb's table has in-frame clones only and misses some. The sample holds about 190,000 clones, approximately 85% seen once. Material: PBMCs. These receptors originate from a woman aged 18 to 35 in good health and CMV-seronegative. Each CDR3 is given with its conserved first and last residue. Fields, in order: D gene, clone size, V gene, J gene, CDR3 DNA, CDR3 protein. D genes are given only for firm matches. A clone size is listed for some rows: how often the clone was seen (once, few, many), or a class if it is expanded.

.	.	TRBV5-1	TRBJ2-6	TGCGCCAGCAGCCTCAACATGGCGGGGGGGGCCAACGTCCTGACTTTC	CASSLNMAGGANVLTF
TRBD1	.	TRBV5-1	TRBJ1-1	TGCGCCAGTCGGACAGGGGGGGGCACTGAAGCTTTCTTT	CASRTGGGTEAFF
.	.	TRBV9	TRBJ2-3	TGTGCCAGCAGCGTAGACGGAGGCACAGATACGCAGTATTTT	CASSVDGGTDTQYF
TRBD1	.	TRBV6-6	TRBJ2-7	TGTGCCAGCAGTTACGCAGGGACAGCCTACGAGCAGTACTTC	CASSYAGTAYEQYF
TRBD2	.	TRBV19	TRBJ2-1	TGTGCCAGTAGCCCAACTAGCGGGGGGAACAATGAGCAGTTCTTC	CASSPTSGGNNEQFF
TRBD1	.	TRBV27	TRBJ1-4	TGTGCCACGAGTTACGGGACAGGAGCTGAAAAACTGTTTTTT	CATSYGTGAEKLFF
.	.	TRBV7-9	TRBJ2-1	TGTGCCAGCAGCGCAAGCGGATTCTACAATGAGCAGTTCTTC	CASSASGFYNEQFF
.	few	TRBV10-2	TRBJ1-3	TGCGCCAGCAGTCTCCGGGGGAGCTCTGGAAACACCATATATTTT	CASSLRGSSGNTIYF
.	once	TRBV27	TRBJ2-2	TGTGCCAGCAGTTTAAAAGTGGGGGGATCCACCGGGGAGCTGTTTTTT	CASSLKVGGSTGELFF
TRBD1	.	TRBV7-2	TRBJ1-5	TGTGCCAGCAGCGTCGCCGGGACAGGCAACAATCAGCCCCAGCATTTT	CASSVAGTGNNQPQHF
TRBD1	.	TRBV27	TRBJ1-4	TGTGCCAGCAGCCCCGACAGGGTTAATGAAAAACTGTTTTTT	CASSPDRVNEKLFF
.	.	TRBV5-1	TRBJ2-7	TGCGCCAGCAGCCCTCAAGCGAGTTCCTACGAGCAGTACTTC	CASSPQASSYEQYF
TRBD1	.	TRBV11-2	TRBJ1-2	TGTGCCAGCAGCTCCCGGGACAGGGTTAACTATGGCTACACCTTC	CASSSRDRVNYGYTF
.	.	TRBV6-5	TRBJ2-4	TGTGCCAGCAGCCTACAGGGTAGCATTCAGTACTTC	CASSLQGSIQYF
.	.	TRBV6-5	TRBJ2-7	TGTGCCAGCAGTTACGGTGAGCTAACCTACGAGCAGTACTTC	CASSYGELTYEQYF
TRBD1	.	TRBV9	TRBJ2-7	TGTGCCAGCAGCCAGGGGGAATACGAGCAGTACTTC	CASSQGEYEQYF
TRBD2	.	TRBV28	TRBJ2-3	TGTGCCAGCAGTTCCCCCCGGGCGGGAGGGGCAGATACGCAGTATTTT	CASSSPRAGGADTQYF
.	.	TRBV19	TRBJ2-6	TGTGCCAGTACCTTATCCTCTGGGGCCAACGTCCTGACTTTC	CASTLSSGANVLTF
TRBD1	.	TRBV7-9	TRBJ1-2	TGTGCCAGCAGCCGGGACAGATATGGCTACACCTTC	CASSRDRYGYTF
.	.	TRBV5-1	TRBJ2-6	TGCGCCAGCAGCAGACTTCGGGGGGCCAACGTCCTGACTTTC	CASSRLRGANVLTF
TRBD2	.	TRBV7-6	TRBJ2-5	TGTGCCAGCAGCTTAGGACTCCTAGCGGGAGATGGGGAGACCCAGTACTTC	CASSLGLLAGDGETQYF
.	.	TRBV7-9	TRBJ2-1	TGTGCCAGCAGCTCTTCCGGGACTCAGCAGTTCTTC	CASSSSGTQQFF
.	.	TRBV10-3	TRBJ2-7	TGTGCCATCAGTGTAGGACAGAGCTACGAGCAGTACTTC	CAISVGQSYEQYF